This T cell receptor (beta chain) emerged from a study of T-cell memory formation after mild COVID-19 (dated by TCRdb to 2020 to 2023). Study-level background: TCR sequence clusters from the two donors were largely donor specific. T-cell clones expanding and contracting after mild COVID-19 in two donors were tracked by longitudinal TCRalpha and TCRbeta repertoire sequencing. The cohort comprised two young, previously healthy adult volunteers, one female and one male. General study outcomes and caveats: Clones that contracted from day 15 to 85 showed balanced CD4/CD8 phenotypes, whereas a second wave of clones that expanded from day 15 to 37 leaned towards CD4+. The study covered only a couple of mild cases, and larger cohorts including severe cases with pre-infection samples were considered necessary. Whether the second-wave clones peaking on day 37 were SARS-CoV-2 specific was not confirmed. Contracting CD4+ clones were found mainly in CM and EM memory subsets, while CD8+ clones were enriched in EMRA. Some responding clones were detected in pre-infection memory, which suggested that pre-existing cross-reactive memory T cells had joined the SARS-CoV-2 response.

Ficoll-Paque density gradient centrifugation was the method used to isolate PBMCs. This clonotype has more than one count but fewer than ten. This clone's antigen is unknown. There are no base qualities to consult, and no much larger clone falls within one base. These reads were obtained on an Illumina NovaSeq 6000. TCRalpha and TCRbeta cDNA libraries were constructed by 5'RACE with constant-segment primers, with sample barcodes and unique molecular identifiers being introduced. RNA was extracted from every sample with Trizol reagent. The libraries were amplified in two PCR steps, and the second step added a second sample barcode and Illumina TruSeq adapters. Libraries were sequenced on an Illumina NovaSeq with 2 x 150 bp paired-end reads. The authors processed their data as follows. With migec v1.2.7, reads were demultiplexed and then collapsed into UMI-guided consensus sequences. Using mixcr v2.1.11, the UMI consensuses were aligned to TRA and TRB V and J templates and assembled into clonotypes. A clonotype was counted as expanded or contracted only if both edgeR and NoisET called the change significant, with noise models trained on biological replicates. For edgeR calls, the thresholds were a false discovery rate-adjusted p below 0.01 and a log2 fold-change of 1. As an exploratory analysis of dynamics, PCA with hierarchical clustering was applied to max-normalized trajectories of the 1000 most abundant clonotypes. Each responding clone was given a CD4 or CD8 phenotype based on the CD4+ and CD8+ repertoires, which had been sequenced separately. TCRdb reprocessing: public reads trimmed at Q25 with fastp, clones called with MiXCR, in-frame beta chains kept. Entries that share a CDR3 protein sequence are merged under the most common genes and DNA. TCRdb, rather than the study authors, made the V and J calls. The sample table holds roughly 410,000 distinct CDR3 sequences, of which around 24% were seen once. 7.5% to 10% of the sample rests with the top ten.

Sequencing was performed on PBMCs or a T cell subset sorted from them (not recorded which). The sequence was collected from an adult woman who had mild COVID-19 (a few samples of this study predate the infection). The sample titles of this study are shuffled in the database, so cell type and time point are left out; the donor was told from shared clones.

The DNA sequence follows: TGTGCCAGCAGCACCTGGACAGGGTTTAATGAAAAACTGTTTTTT. Its product reads: CASSTWTGFNEKLFF. The chain employs TRBV5-4 and TRBJ1-4, with 8 bases matching TRBD1. CDR1 and CDR2 were assigned from the germline V gene (reference sequence) as SGHNT and YYREEE. Taken from cysteine to phenylalanine, the CDR3 has 15 residues. This entry keeps only the CDR3 DNA: 45 bases, framed from base 1. V lost 4 bases and J lost 4 bases, and the count of bases not matched to a germline gene is 6.